The 3 T cell receptor beta chains presented below share a single source sample, sequenced in a study of beta chain features in type 1 diabetes. Points from the study as a whole: There was a moderate but significant shortening of TCRB CDR3s in all four CD4+ subsets of Type 1 diabetes patients.

These TCRs' antigens remain unknown. The whole isolated RNA underwent reverse transcription, so sequencing captured expressed TCRB transcripts. The protocol was immunoSEQ multiplex PCR, while the TCRdb copy is restricted to in-frame clones and leaves out a portion. Of over 200,000 clones detected, 9.5% to 13% appear once; the ten largest clones hold around 0.018%. Input material: naive CD4+ T cells from blood. The receptors shown here come from a man younger than 40 with type 1 diabetes.

This rearrangement joins TRBV5-1 to TRBJ2-1; perhaps TRBD2 as D (6 bases). Trimming removed 2 bases at V and 6 bases at J, with 18 bases between. In germline, CDR1 is SGHRS, CDR2 YFSETQ. The CDR3 is 16 residues long. This chain's CDR3 is CASSLTTGAYGNEQFF. The CDR3 nucleotides read TGCGCCAGCAGCTTAACAACGGGAGCGTATGGCAATGAGCAGTTCTTC. Variable domain in full (rest from reference TRBV5-1 and TRBJ2-1): KAGVTQTPRYLIKTRGQQVTLSCSPISGHRSVSWYQQTPGQGLQFLFEYFSETQRNKGNFPGRFSGRQFSNSRSEMNVSTLELGDSALYLCASSLTTGAYGNEQFFGPGTRLTVL.

CDR3 sequence reads: CASSFRTRGTTQYF. The CDR3 DNA is TGTGCCAGCAGTTTCCGGACTAGAGGTACTACGCAGTATTTT. The chain uses TRBV6-6 and TRBJ2-3; the match to TRBD2 covers 7 bases. The CDR3 extends over 14 amino acids. V trimming: 4 bases; J trimming: 8 bases; junction bases outside the gene matches: 9. Germline V gene data show CDR1 as MNHNY and CDR2 as SVGAGI (reference sequence).

This clone was seen more than once but under ten times. The sample contains more than one DNA sequence encoding this CDR3. The chain employs TRBV30 and TRBJ1-5, with a weak D call TRBD1 (5 bases). CDR1 is GTSNPN and CDR2 is SVGIG in the germline V gene (reference sequence). V was shortened by 1 base and J by 1 base, with 5 bases between the two germline ends. The CDR3 spans 13 residues. The CDR3 region has the DNA TGTGCCTGGAGTGCAGGGAGCAATCAGCCCCAGCATTTT. It yields the protein CAWSAGSNQPQHF. The whole variable domain, remainder taken from reference TRBV30 and TRBJ1-5, is SQTIHQWPATLVQPVGSPLSLECTVEGTSNPNLYWYRQAAGRGLQLLFYSVGIGQISSEVPQNLSASRPQDRQFILSSKKLLLSDSGFYLCAWSAGSNQPQHFGDGTRLSIL.